One and the same sample provided the 15 T cell receptor beta chains below, sequenced in a study of regulatory T cells in long-lasting Graves disease. Time point noted: newly diagnosed GD, antithyroid drugs for less than 3 months. Construction of the TCR library relied on RNA isolated from PBMCs. Through Arm-PCR of CDR3 regions and iRepertoire HTBI primers, TCR beta libraries were built. TCRdb reanalysed the multiplex PCR reads using MiXCR and keeps one entry per CDR3 protein. The repertoire holds roughly 500,000 distinct CDR3 sequences, with around 15% as singletons. The same specimen was also included in a second study, on T cells in Graves' hyperthyroidism and ophthalmopathy.

Sequenced here: peripheral blood mononuclear cells (PBMCs), sampled at new diagnosis, from a patient treated with antithyroid drugs. The origin of the receptors is a woman aged 45-65 years with Graves disease.

This clonotype has ten or more counts. The chain couples TRBV5-1 to TRBJ2-3; TRBD2 matches 10 bases. The germline V gene has CDR1 SGHRS and CDR2 YFSETQ. Unmatched junction bases numbered 4, after V lost 5 bases and J lost 7 bases. This CDR3 is built from 13 residues. The chain's CDR3 is CASRVAGGNTQYF. The CDR3 DNA reads TGCGCCAGCAGGGTAGCGGGAGGAAATACGCAGTATTTT.

The J gene is TRBJ2-7, the V gene TRBV5-1; TRBD2 aligns across 12 bases. The CDR3 totals 15 residues. V was clipped by 0 bases and J by 6 bases; unmatched bases: 4. CDR1 and CDR2 (germline): SGHRS, YFSETQ. The CDR3 region has the DNA TGCGCCAGCAGCTTGGCGAGGGGACTAGCGGGCGAGCAGTACTTC. This gives the protein CASSLARGLAGEQYF.

This clonotype occurred many times. V and J are TRBV12-3 or TRBV12-4 and TRBJ1-5; the match to TRBD1 covers 10 bases. V lost 4 bases and J lost 6; bases outside the gene matches: 6. This CDR3 is built from 15 residues. This chain's CDR3 is CASSSPGTGVQPQHF. CDR3 coding DNA: TGTGCCAGCAGTTCCCCCGGGACAGGGGTTCAGCCCCAGCATTTT.

This clonotype was recorded many times. The V gene is TRBV5-1, the J gene TRBJ2-2; D may be TRBD2 (5 bases). The CDR3 contains 15 residues. CDR1 SGHRS and CDR2 YFSETQ come from the germline V gene. Trimming shortened V by 4 bases and J by 2 bases, and 12 bases separated the two germline ends. The CDR3 loop is CASSNQGLNTGELFF. The CDR3 coding sequence is TGCGCCAGCAGCAACCAAGGACTCAACACCGGGGAGCTGTTTTTT.

This clonotype was seen at least ten times. The V gene is TRBV20-1, the J gene TRBJ2-7, with 7 bases fitting TRBD2. This CDR3 is built from 15 residues. Looked up from germline, CDR1 is DFQATT and CDR2 is SNEGSKA (reference sequence). V lost 3 bases and J lost 6; bases outside the gene matches: 14. CDR3 loop: CSARSPREGLREQYF. The CDR3 coding sequence is TGCAGTGCTAGGTCGCCGAGGGAGGGCCTTCGCGAGCAGTACTTC.

In this sample, this clonotype turned up many times. V gene TRBV9 combines with J gene TRBJ2-3, with TRBD2 matching 7 bases. The CDR3 contains 16 residues. The germline gives CDR1 SGDLS, CDR2 YYNGEE. The V segment lost 0 bases and the J segment 2 bases; nucleotides outside the gene matches: 6. CDR3 in DNA: TGTGCCAGCAGCGTAGTCGGGGGACTACCCACAGATACGCAGTATTTT. It codes for CASSVVGGLPTDTQYF.

This clonotype has only one observation. CDR3 DNA: TGTGCCATCAAAGACAGGGCCTGGGAAAAACTGTTTTTT. Its protein is CAIKDRAWEKLFF. The chain recombines TRBV28 with TRBJ1-4; TRBD1 agrees at 7 bases. V lost 10 bases, J lost 8 bases, and 10 bases stayed unmatched. Germline V gives CDR1 MDHEN, CDR2 SYDVKM. This CDR3 contains 13 residues.

This clonotype has just a few counts. The chain links TRBV7-9 to TRBJ2-7; the match to TRBD2 covers 7 bases. CDR3 length equals 12 residues. The J segment lost 2 bases and the V segment lost 8 bases, leaving 3 bases of the junction unmatched. In germline, CDR1 is SEHNR, CDR2 FQNEAQ (reference sequence). This CDR3 is CASAGGAYEQYF. In DNA form, the CDR3 reads TGTGCCAGCGCTGGGGGGGCCTACGAGCAGTACTTC.

There are many counts of this clonotype. The V and J genes are TRBV7-9 and TRBJ1-1, with D unclear. V was trimmed by 4 bases and J by 3 bases, leaving 9 bases between them. Per germline, CDR1 SEHNR and CDR2 FQNEAQ (reference sequence). The CDR3 is made up of 13 amino acids. The CDR3: CASSSGPYTEAFF. The CDR3 DNA follows: TGTGCCAGCAGCTCCGGACCCTACACTGAAGCTTTCTTT.

This clonotype was observed a handful of times. The chain has TRBV5-1 and TRBJ2-7, with a tentative D call TRBD1 (5 bases). This CDR3 has 14 residues. Germline CDR1 is SGHRS and CDR2 is YFSETQ. Trimming took 0 bases from V and 2 from J, leaving 9 bases between them. The CDR3 region has the DNA TGCGCCAGCAGCTTGGAGCAGGGAACCTACGAGCAGTACTTC. This sequence encodes CASSLEQGTYEQYF.

There are many counts of this clonotype. This chain connects TRBV3-1 to TRBJ1-1, with a possible D match to TRBD1 (6 bases). Deletions cut 5 bases from V and 1 base from J, with 17 bases between. The CDR3 spans 16 residues. The V gene's germline CDR1 is LGHDT and CDR2 YNNKEL (reference sequence). The CDR3 region is CASSSSSGGANTEAFF. The CDR3, as DNA: TGTGCCAGCAGCTCCTCCTCTGGGGGCGCGAACACTGAAGCTTTCTTT.

Comment on this clonotype: This may be a read error: a much more frequent sequence differs by one nucleotide. The missing conserved phenylalanine or tryptophan at the end of this CDR3 makes a read error likely. This chain uses TRBV20-1 with TRBJ2-7; possibly TRBD2 for D (5 bases). With 5 bases removed from V and 6 bases from J, the gap between germline ends came to 23 bases. CDR1 and CDR2 (germline): DFQATT, SNEGSKA (reference sequence). CDR3 length equals 15 residues. DNA for the CDR3: TGCAGTGCTCCCGATTCTGCAGAGGGAGCTCTCGAGCAGTACTGC. It encodes CSAPDSAEGALEQYC.

This clonotype was counted a few times. The rearrangement links TRBV29-1 to TRBJ2-6, with D tentatively TRBD2 (6 bases). This CDR3 comprises 14 residues. V was shortened by 4 bases and J by 6 bases, with 13 bases between the two germline ends. CDR1 and CDR2 (germline): SQVTM, ANQGSEA. CDR3 DNA: TGCAGCGTTGGGATGGTGCGGGAGGCCAACGTCCTGACTTTC. This translates into CSVGMVREANVLTF. Drawing the rest from reference TRBV29-1 and TRBJ2-6, the complete variable domain is SAVISQKPSRDICQRGTSLTIQCQVDSQVTMMFWYRQQPGQSLTLIATANQGSEATYESGFVIDKFPISRPNLTFSTLTVSNMSPEDSSIYLCSVGMVREANVLTFGAGSRLTVL.

This clonotype was seen at least ten times. This chain joins TRBV28 and TRBJ1-2; the match to TRBD1 covers 7 bases. V dropped 4 bases and J dropped 1; count of bases not matched to a gene: 12. The CDR3 spans 17 residues. Per the germline V gene, CDR1 is MDHEN and CDR2 is SYDVKM. The CDR3 loop is CASSSPMGQLFNYGYTF. The CDR3 nucleotides read TGTGCCAGCAGTTCCCCTATGGGACAGCTTTTTAACTATGGCTACACCTTC.

This clonotype occurred many times. V usage is TRBV7-2 and J usage is TRBJ2-5; no clear D. CDR3 length: 15 residues. Germline CDR1 and CDR2: SGHTA and FQGNSA. V was clipped by 5 bases and J by 1 base, with 14 bases between them. The CDR3 sequence: CASSQPRQFQETQYF. CDR3 DNA: TGTGCCAGCAGCCAACCCCGTCAGTTCCAAGAGACCCAGTACTTC.